Below are 28 T cell receptor beta chains sequenced from a single sample in a study of cytomegalovirus exposure and HLA in healthy donors. Primers: 60 Vbeta forward and 13 Jbeta reverse. Clones were read by immunoSEQ multiplex PCR, and TCRdb kept only the in-frame ones, dropping some. The sample includes about 110,000 clones, 65% to 80% of them seen just once. Sequencing was done on a sample of PBMCs. The receptors were gathered from a female donor in good health and CMV-seropositive.

The chain employs TRBV12-5 and TRBJ1-4; 9 bases align to TRBD1. The germline gives CDR1 LGHNT, CDR2 FRNRAP. V trimming: 1 base; J trimming: 8 bases; junction bases outside the gene matches: 11. The CDR3 loop spans 17 amino acids. The chain's CDR3 is CASGLAGQGTPGEKLFF. CDR3 coding DNA: TGTGCTAGTGGTTTGGCGGGACAGGGAACCCCTGGAGAAAAACTGTTTTTT.

V gene TRBV28 combines with J gene TRBJ2-1; TRBD2 aligns across 7 bases. Trimming at V came to 4 bases and at J to 8 bases, leaving 20 bases not matched to a gene. In germline, CDR1 is MDHEN, CDR2 SYDVKM. The CDR3 is 18 residues long. The CDR3 bases are TGTGCCAGCAGTTCTCAAAACTGGGGCGGGAGTTGGTCTGATGAGCAGTTCTTC. This translates into CASSSQNWGGSWSDEQFF.

The chain recombines TRBV19 with TRBJ2-5; 8 positions match TRBD1. This CDR3 comprises 15 residues. Germline assignment: CDR1 LNHDA and CDR2 SQIVND (reference sequence). V lost 9 bases and J lost 5; bases outside the gene matches: 14. The DNA for the CDR3 is TGTGCCAGCCGGAGAACGGACAGGGAGGTTGAGACCCAGTACTTC. Encoded protein: CASRRTDREVETQYF.

J is TRBJ1-5 and V is TRBV6-5; possibly TRBD1 for D (6 bases). The V end was cut by 6 bases, the J end by 0 bases, with 9 bases between. The CDR3 is made up of 14 amino acids. The V gene's germline CDR1 is MNHEY and CDR2 SVGAGI. The CDR3 bases are TGTGCCAGCAGACGGGACAATAGCAATCAGCCCCAGCATTTT. It specifies CASRRDNSNQPQHF.

The rearrangement uses TRBV28 and TRBJ1-2; 8 nucleotides match TRBD1. CDR1 is MDHEN, CDR2 SYDVKM, per germline. V shed 7 bases and J 5 bases; nucleotides not matched to a gene: 3. The CDR3 totals 12 residues. CDR3 DNA: TGTGCCAGCATGGACAGGGTGTATGGCTACACCTTC. This gives the protein CASMDRVYGYTF.

The gene calls are TRBV6-5 and TRBJ2-7, with D perhaps matching TRBD1 (6 bases). Germline CDR1 is MNHEY and CDR2 is SVGAGI. This CDR3 contains 15 residues. V shed 4 bases and J shed 6 bases, with 19 bases lying between them. The chain's CDR3 is CASSSPRGDTSEQYF. In DNA, the CDR3 is TGTGCCAGCAGTTCCCCCAGGGGAGACACTAGCGAGCAGTACTTC.

The rearrangement uses TRBV6-5 and TRBJ2-4; D possibly corresponds to TRBD1 (6 bases). V lost 6 bases, J lost 3 bases, and 6 bases lay in between. This CDR3 spans 12 amino acids. Germline V lookup: CDR1 MNHEY, CDR2 SVGAGI. Here the CDR3 reads CASRQGKNIQYF. CDR3 DNA: TGTGCCAGCAGACAGGGCAAAAACATTCAGTACTTC.

The gene calls are TRBV9 and TRBJ2-5; D is possibly TRBD2 (5 bases). Germline assignment: CDR1 SGDLS and CDR2 YYNGEE. V shed 0 bases and J shed 4 bases, with 13 bases lying between them. The CDR3 has 15 residues. The CDR3 region is CASSVVGTGIETQYF. The CDR3 coding sequence is TGTGCCAGCAGCGTAGTCGGTACCGGGATAGAGACCCAGTACTTC.

The rearrangement links TRBV6-5 to TRBJ2-1; 7 nucleotides align to TRBD2. Germline loops: CDR1 MNHEY, CDR2 SVGAGI. V trimming: 6 bases; J trimming: 3 bases; junction bases outside the gene matches: 8. The CDR3 covers 15 residues. This CDR3 is CASSKSGVIYNEQFF. The CDR3 nucleotides are TGTGCCAGCAGCAAGAGCGGGGTCATCTACAATGAGCAGTTCTTC.

The chain employs TRBV18 and TRBJ2-5; 7 positions match TRBD1. V was clipped by 0 bases and J by 5 bases; unmatched bases: 3. CDR1 is KGHSH, CDR2 LQKENI, per germline. The CDR3 covers 14 residues. DNA of the CDR3: TGTGCCAGCTCACCACCCCCGACAGGGGAGACCCAGTACTTC. This codes for CASSPPPTGETQYF.

This chain's CDR3 is CASSWIPQGSYGYTF. CDR3 nucleotides: TGTGCCAGCAGTTGGATACCACAGGGGTCCTATGGCTACACCTTC. The gene calls are TRBV6-6 and TRBJ1-2; TRBD1 matches at 7 bases. V shed 4 bases, J shed 4 bases, and the junction held 9 bases outside the gene matches. Germline V lookup: CDR1 MNHNY, CDR2 SVGAGI (reference sequence). This CDR3 is built from 15 residues.

This clone occurred a few times. The V and J genes are TRBV9 and TRBJ1-2; D remains ambiguous. This CDR3 comprises 13 residues. Germline-derived CDR1 and CDR2 are SGDLS and YYNGEE. V was shortened by 3 bases and J by 2 bases, with 8 bases between the two germline ends. CDR3 in amino acids: CASSETENYGYTF. CDR3 DNA: TGTGCCAGCAGCGAAACCGAGAACTATGGCTACACCTTC.

The rearrangement links TRBV7-9 to TRBJ1-5, with 9 bases fitting TRBD1. V trimming: 1 base; J trimming: 2 bases; junction bases outside the gene matches: 0. The CDR3 runs to 15 residues. CDR1 and CDR2 (germline): SEHNR, FQNEAQ (reference sequence). CDR3 in amino acids: CASSLGTGGNQPQHF. The DNA for the CDR3 is TGTGCCAGCAGCTTAGGGACAGGGGGCAATCAGCCCCAGCATTTT.

This clone was found once. The sample holds other DNA sequences that translate to the same CDR3. J is TRBJ2-1 and V is TRBV7-3; D is perhaps TRBD2 (6 bases). Germline-derived CDR1 and CDR2 are SGHTA and FQGTGA. The CDR3 extends over 15 amino acids. Trimming removed 2 bases at V and 6 bases at J, with 14 bases between. CDR3 DNA: TGTGCCAGCAGCTTAGTCCCGGGAGCAATCAATGAGCAGTTCTTC. Its protein is CASSLVPGAINEQFF.

J is TRBJ2-3 and V is TRBV9, with 10 bases identical to TRBD2. V lost 4 bases to trimming and J lost 2 bases; unmatched junction nucleotides: 7. The CDR3 extends over 16 amino acids. The germline CDR1 and CDR2 sequences are SGDLS and YYNGEE. This chain's CDR3 is CASSSTAGGITDTQYF. In DNA, the CDR3 is TGTGCCAGCAGCTCGACAGCGGGGGGGATCACAGATACGCAGTATTTT.

The chain carries TRBV21-1 and TRBJ2-1; TRBD1, the table's D call, was not compared with the DNA. TRBV21-1 is described as a pseudogene. The length of the CDR3 is 15 residues. The CDR3 DNA is TGTGCCAGCAGCAGACAGACTGACTCCTACAATGAGCAGTTCTTC. It codes for CASSRQTDSYNEQFF.

The V gene is TRBV4-1, the J gene TRBJ1-4; maybe TRBD1 (5 bases). V lost 0 bases and J 7 bases, leaving 15 bases between the germline ends. Germline CDR1 and CDR2: MGHRA and YSYEKL. The CDR3 sequence is 16 residues long. DNA for the CDR3: TGCGCCAGCAGCCAAGATCCCCAAAGGGGCGCTGAAAAACTGTTTTTT. Its translation is CASSQDPQRGAEKLFF.

J is TRBJ1-1 and V is TRBV6-6; tentative D call: TRBD1 (6 bases). The CDR3 sequence is 13 residues long. Trimming stripped 5 bases from V and 1 base from J, with 8 bases between. The V gene's germline CDR1 is MNHNY and CDR2 SVGAGI (reference sequence). The CDR3: CASSRTENTEAFF. CDR3 DNA: TGTGCCAGCAGTCGGACAGAGAACACTGAAGCTTTCTTT.

This chain connects TRBV4-2 to TRBJ1-1, with D hard to call. V was clipped by 1 base and J by 1 base, with 7 bases between them. Germline CDR1 is LGHNA and CDR2 is YNFKEQ. The CDR3 spans 14 residues. The CDR3 spells CASSQVGENTEAFF. Written as DNA, the CDR3 is TGTGCCAGCAGCCAAGTCGGAGAGAACACTGAAGCTTTCTTT.

The V gene is TRBV6-5, the J gene TRBJ1-1; D gene ambiguous. Germline CDR1 and CDR2: MNHEY and SVGAGI. The CDR3 is 12 residues long. V was pared by 6 bases and J by 4 bases, with 9 bases between. The CDR3 DNA follows: TGTGCCAGCAGCCGACTAGGCACTGAAGCTTTCTTT. Its protein product is CASSRLGTEAFF.

The sample holds one count of this clone. The chain joins TRBV5-1 to TRBJ2-7; D gene uncertain. CDR1 is SGHRS, CDR2 YFSETQ, per germline. V gave up 0 bases and J gave up 3 bases, with 10 bases separating them. The CDR3 totals 14 residues. The CDR3 DNA sequence: TGCGCCAGCAGCTTGGACACAACAAACTACGAGCAGTACTTC. Encoded protein: CASSLDTTNYEQYF.

V is TRBV2 and J is TRBJ2-7, with a weak D call TRBD1 (6 bases). V gave up 7 bases and J gave up 1 base, with 17 bases separating them. From germline, CDR1 is SNHLY and CDR2 FYNNEI. The CDR3 sequence is 15 residues long. CDR3 residues: CASTLQFQGSYEQYF. CDR3 DNA sequence: TGTGCCAGCACACTTCAATTCCAGGGGTCCTACGAGCAGTACTTC.

This clone was detected only a few times. This rearrangement joins TRBV6-1 to TRBJ1-2; 10 bases are shared with TRBD1. V lost 4 bases, J lost 2 bases, and 7 bases stayed unmatched. The CDR3 has 16 amino acids. CDR1 MNHNS and CDR2 SASEGT come from the germline V gene. The CDR3 bases are TGTGCCAGCAGTGTAGCTCCGGGACAGGGGAACTATGGCTACACCTTC. Residues: CASSVAPGQGNYGYTF.

The gene calls are TRBV7-2 and TRBJ1-4; D unclear. V lost 6 bases and J lost 0, with 8 bases in between. This CDR3 comprises 14 residues. Germline CDR1 and CDR2: SGHTA and FQGNSA. Here the CDR3 reads CASRLSPTNEKLFF. For the CDR3, the DNA is TGTGCCAGCAGATTAAGCCCAACTAATGAAAAACTGTTTTTT.

The rearrangement uses TRBV27 and TRBJ1-1; 8 bases match TRBD1. V trimming: 6 bases; J trimming: 3 bases; junction bases outside the gene matches: 12. The germline CDR1 and CDR2 sequences are MNHEY and SMNVEV (reference sequence). CDR3 size: 16 residues. CDR3 nucleotide sequence: TGTGCCAGCAGGTCCCTCAAGGCCAGGGGGCACACTGAAGCTTTCTTT. This gives the protein CASRSLKARGHTEAFF.

The chain recombines TRBV5-6 with TRBJ2-5, with 12 bases identical to TRBD2. Germline V lookup: CDR1 SGHDT, CDR2 YYEEEE. The CDR3 covers 17 residues. Losses at the gene ends were 4 bases for V and 2 bases for J; bases not matched to a gene: 9. CDR3 residues: CASSPGGLAGGQETQYF. Here the CDR3 DNA reads TGTGCCAGCAGCCCCGGGGGCCTAGCGGGGGGGCAAGAGACCCAGTACTTC. Full variable domain (missing parts from reference TRBV5-6 and TRBJ2-5): DAGVTQSPTHLIKTRGQQVTLRCSPKSGHDTVSWYQQALGQGPQFIFQYYEEEERQRGNFPDRFSGHQFPNYSSELNVNALLLGDSALYLCASSPGGLAGGQETQYFGPGTRLLVL.

This rearrangement joins TRBV2 to TRBJ2-2; D is possibly TRBD2 (7 bases). The V gene lost 6 bases and the J gene lost 2 bases, with 10 bases spanning the gap. CDR1 SNHLY and CDR2 FYNNEI come from the germline V gene. The CDR3 runs 14 residues. CDR3 sequence: CASRSGTNTGELFF. CDR3 nucleotide sequence: TGTGCCAGCAGAAGCGGGACAAACACCGGGGAGCTGTTTTTT.

The chain has TRBV7-9 and TRBJ2-1, with no clear D. The germline CDR1 and CDR2 sequences are SEHNR and FQNEAQ (reference sequence). V was trimmed by 6 bases and J by 0 bases, leaving 12 bases between them. The CDR3 loop spans 15 amino acids. As DNA, the CDR3 is TGTGCCAGCAGAACTACCGGCTCCTCCTACAATGAGCAGTTCTTC. This encodes CASRTTGSSYNEQFF.